Sequencing of this TCR beta chain was carried out in a study of beta chain features in type 1 diabetes. Across the study: Sorted cell examination encompassed approximately 98,000,000 cells across all samples. General study points: For Type 1 diabetes patients, all four CD4+ subsets carried TCRB CDR3s that were moderately but significantly shorter. Shorter templates may be favored by PCR, equally so in patients and controls.

On this clone itself: Its antigen is unknown.

The whole isolated RNA underwent reverse transcription, so sequencing captured expressed TCRB transcripts. The protocol was immunoSEQ multiplex PCR, while the TCRdb copy is restricted to in-frame clones and leaves out a portion. The sample contains approximately 260,000 clones, around 21% of which appear only once. The germline CDR1 and CDR2 sequences are SGHTA and FQGNSA. The CDR3 sequence is 14 residues long. V lost 5 bases to trimming and J lost 4 bases; unmatched junction nucleotides: 4. Only one heparinised blood draw was taken per donor, and its volume averaged around 120 mL. This chain uses TRBV7-2 with TRBJ2-3; 9 positions match TRBD1. The source is a woman aged 40 to 50 with type 1 diabetes. What was sequenced was naive CD4+ T cells from blood. This CDR3 reads CASSPDRGADTQYF. The CDR3 nucleotides read TGTGCCAGCAGCCCGGACAGGGGTGCAGATACGCAGTATTTT.